This T cell receptor beta chain was recorded in a study of T cell changes during pregnancy in multiple sclerosis. TCRdb keeps only in-frame clones here, not all; method: immunoSEQ multiplex PCR. The profile shows tens of thousands of clones, about 92% of them singletons. The CDR3 totals 13 residues. Germline values: CDR1 MRHNA, CDR2 SNTAGT. V shed 2 bases, J shed 6 bases, and the junction held 1 base outside the gene matches. This clone was picked up a small number of times. This TCR was recovered from a female donor in good health, enrolled as a control in a pregnancy study. This chain joins TRBV6-4 and TRBJ2-1, with TRBD1 identical over 7 bases. The sequencing used peripheral blood, collected in the second trimester of pregnancy. CDR3 sequence reads: CASSDGDSNEQFF. The CDR3 DNA sequence: TGTGCCAGCAGTGACGGGGACAGCAATGAGCAGTTCTTC.